These 18 T cell receptor beta chains came from one sample sequenced in a study of human T cells and chemical hapten exposure. MiXCR, applied by TCRdb to the RACE reads, yields one record per CDR3 protein. The sample carries more than 55,000 distinct CDR3 sequences, about 11% recorded once. As for time point: pre-sensitization, week 0. Treatment indicated: therapeutic diphenylcyclopropenone sensitization with weekly scalp DPC. The source material was whole blood, sampled in connection with sensitization to the hapten diphenylcyclopropenone (DPC). These receptors all stem from a middle-aged woman with alopecia areata. Some clones in this sample may be carry-over from other donors' samples.

V is TRBV5-3 and J is TRBJ1-4; D unresolved. TRBV5-3 is known as an ORF, though its function is uncertain. Deletions cut 1 base from V and 6 bases from J, with 7 bases between. CDR3 size: 13 residues. CDR3 DNA sequence: TGTGCCAGAAGCTTGCTACGGGATGAAAAACTGTTTTTT. Protein product: CARSLLRDEKLFF.

The V gene is TRBV4-3, the J gene TRBJ1-1, with D tentatively TRBD1 (6 bases). V shed 5 bases and J shed 4 bases, with 14 bases lying between them. Germline CDR1 reads LGHNA; CDR2 reads YSLEER. This CDR3 is built from 14 residues. The CDR3 nucleotides read TGCGCCAGCAGCAAGGGACACGAGCTCACTGAAGCTTTCTTT. It codes for CASSKGHELTEAFF.

The gene calls are TRBV30 and TRBJ2-2; D perhaps matches TRBD2 (6 bases). Trimming cost V 7 bases and J 3 bases, with 12 bases left between them. This CDR3 is 13 amino acids long. CDR1 and CDR2 from the germline V gene are GTSNPN and SVGIG (reference sequence). CDR3 coding DNA: TGTGCCTTTGGGGGACTGGACACCGGGGAGCTGTTTTTT. Translation: CAFGGLDTGELFF.

This clonotype was found a few times. This chain uses TRBV27 with TRBJ2-2; no reliable D call. V was cut by 4 bases and J by 1 base, with 7 bases left in between. Per the germline V gene, CDR1 is MNHEY and CDR2 is SMNVEV (reference sequence). This CDR3 is 14 amino acids long. This CDR3 is CASSSSRNTGELFF. The CDR3 coding sequence is TGTGCCAGCAGTTCCAGCAGGAACACCGGGGAGCTGTTTTTT.

Only one count was recorded for this clonotype. This CDR3 is missing its conserved last phenylalanine or tryptophan, likely due to a read error. The gene calls are TRBV19 and TRBJ2-1; no clear D. Germline-derived CDR1 and CDR2 are LNHDA and SQIVND (reference sequence). CDR3 length: 14 amino acids. V was pared by 6 bases and J by 4 bases, with 13 bases between. The CDR3 nucleotides are TGTGCCAGTAGGAGCCCGGGCAGTTACAATGAGCAGTTCTAC. It codes for CASRSPGSYNEQFY.

A few counts support this clonotype. The V call is TRBV12-3 or TRBV12-4, the J call TRBJ2-2; no firm D call. V was pared by 0 bases and J by 11 bases, with 1 base between. The CDR3 length is 10 residues. CDR3 region: CASSLAELFF. The CDR3 coding sequence is TGTGCCAGCAGTTTAGCCGAGCTGTTTTTT.

This clonotype turned up a few times. The chain is built from TRBV30 and TRBJ1-5; TRBD1 agrees at 7 bases. The CDR3 extends over 13 amino acids. Germline CDR1 is GTSNPN and CDR2 is SVGIG (reference sequence). The trim removed 3 bases at V and 5 bases at J, leaving 4 bases unmatched. CDR3 nucleotides: TGTGCCTGGAGCTCTCAGGGGGATCAGCCCCAGCATTTT. It translates to CAWSSQGDQPQHF. The full variable domain, in which reference TRBV30 and TRBJ1-5 provide the parts outside the CDR3, is SQTIHQWPATLVQPVGSPLSLECTVEGTSNPNLYWYRQAAGRGLQLLFYSVGIGQISSEVPQNLSASRPQDRQFILSSKKLLLSDSGFYLCAWSSQGDQPQHFGDGTRLSIL.

This clonotype was seen more than once but under ten times. The J gene is TRBJ1-2, the V gene TRBV4-3; D gene unclear. Trimming stripped 0 bases from V and 2 bases from J, with 10 bases between. CDR3 size: 15 residues. Germline V gives CDR1 LGHNA, CDR2 YSLEER. The CDR3 protein is CASSQDGVSNYGYTF. For the CDR3, the DNA is TGCGCCAGCAGCCAAGACGGGGTGTCGAACTATGGCTACACCTTC.

The chain uses TRBV2 and TRBJ2-2; D may correspond to TRBD1 or TRBD2 (5 bases each). V was pared by 2 bases and J by 3 bases, with 10 bases between. The CDR3 is 15 residues long. The germline V gene encodes CDR1 SNHLY and CDR2 FYNNEI. The CDR3 is CASSEMGRDTGELFF. The CDR3 DNA reads TGTGCCAGCAGTGAAATGGGGCGGGACACCGGGGAGCTGTTTTTT.

This clonotype was observed once. This chain connects TRBV7-2 to TRBJ2-1, with D unresolved. V dropped 6 bases and J dropped 3 bases, with 3 bases sitting between them. Germline V CDR1 and CDR2: SGHTA, FQGNSA. The CDR3 is 11 amino acids. CDR3 sequence: CASSNYNEQFF. DNA for the CDR3: TGTGCCAGCAGTAACTACAATGAGCAGTTCTTC.

The J gene is TRBJ1-5, the V gene TRBV20-1; 10 positions agree with TRBD1. V gave up 3 bases and J gave up 4 bases; unmatched junction bases: 6. Germline V gene data show CDR1 as DFQATT and CDR2 as SNEGSKA (reference sequence). The CDR3 spans 15 residues. CDR3 residues: CSASLTGGANQPQHF. The CDR3 nucleotides are TGCAGTGCTAGCTTGACAGGGGGCGCGAATCAGCCCCAGCATTTT.

The DNA of the CDR3 is TGTGCCAGCAGCCCCTTAGCCGGGGCTAGAGGGGAGACCCAGTACTTC. Residues: CASSPLAGARGETQYF. The chain joins TRBV7-6 to TRBJ2-5, with D perhaps TRBD1 or TRBD2 (5 bases each). The CDR3 is made up of 16 amino acids. Germline-derived CDR1 and CDR2 are SGHVS and FNYEAQ. V dropped 5 bases and J dropped 5 bases, with 21 bases sitting between them.

The CDR3 nucleotides read TGTGCCACCAGGGTAGAGACTGAAGCTTTCTTT. Translating gives CATRVETEAFF. V is TRBV28 and J is TRBJ1-1; D may be TRBD1 (5 bases). The V gene lost 10 bases and the J gene lost 5 bases, with 11 bases spanning the gap. In germline, CDR1 is MDHEN, CDR2 SYDVKM. This CDR3 contains 11 residues.

At least ten counts were recorded for this clonotype. The rearrangement uses TRBV10-3 and TRBJ2-3; 7 bases match TRBD2. The CDR3 length is 14 residues. V gave up 6 bases and J gave up 4 bases; unmatched junction bases: 7. CDR1 ENHRY and CDR2 SYGVKD come from the germline V gene. The CDR3 protein is CAIRGGSPSDTQYF. The CDR3 DNA reads as TGTGCCATCAGGGGCGGGAGTCCCTCAGATACGCAGTATTTT.

This clonotype showed up many times. V is TRBV28 and J is TRBJ1-2; D not certain. V dropped 8 bases and J dropped 5 bases, with 9 bases sitting between them. CDR3 size: 11 residues. Germline CDR1 reads MDHEN; CDR2 reads SYDVKM. The CDR3 reads CASGFAYGYTF. CDR3 nucleotides: TGTGCCAGCGGATTCGCATATGGCTACACCTTC.

There are many counts of this clonotype. The rearrangement links TRBV6-2 or TRBV6-3 to TRBJ1-2; 9 bases are a match to TRBD1. Germline V gene data show CDR1 as MNHEY and CDR2 as SVGEGT. V was pared by 6 bases and J by 8 bases, with 13 bases of the junction left unmatched. The CDR3 loop spans 15 amino acids. CDR3 bases: TGTGCCAGCAGGCGGACCGGGACAGGGACAGAGGGCTACACCTTC. This gives the protein CASRRTGTGTEGYTF.

This clonotype was observed a handful of times. This rearrangement joins TRBV12-3 or TRBV12-4 to TRBJ1-2; D gene uncertain. This CDR3 has 15 amino acids. Deletions cut 2 bases from V and 0 bases from J, with 10 bases between. CDR3 in DNA: TGTGCCAGCAGTTTATCAGCGGGAGCTAACTATGGCTACACCTTC. Translated, it gives CASSLSAGANYGYTF.

This clonotype was seen more than once but under ten times. This chain joins TRBV6-6 and TRBJ1-1; D uncertain. Germline loops: CDR1 MNHNY, CDR2 SVGAGI (reference sequence). This CDR3 is built from 12 residues. Deletions cut 5 bases from V and 6 bases from J, with 10 bases between. This CDR3 reads CASSRGSPEAFF. CDR3 DNA: TGTGCCAGCAGTCGCGGATCGCCTGAAGCTTTCTTT.